What follows are 14 T cell receptor beta chains derived from one specimen sequenced in a study of vaccination and CD4 T cells after COVID-19. Their recognized antigens are unknown. Sequencing of DNA taken from cultured CD4+ T cells relied on the Oncomine TCR Beta short-read assay. TCRdb re-analysed the PCR reads in MiXCR, keeping a single row per CDR3 protein. The sample contains 15,000 or so distinct CDR3 sequences, over 45% of which appear only once. Treatment here: roughly nine-day PBMC culture with coronavirus spike peptide pools or control peptides (ViraFEST assay). Input material: CD4+ T cells from blood, cultured in vitro. The receptors were sampled from a human donor who had recovered from COVID-19.

This chain uses TRBV30 with TRBJ2-2, with 10 nucleotides matching TRBD1. CDR3 length: 16 amino acids. V dropped 1 base and J dropped 0; count of bases not matched to a gene: 2. Germline CDR1 is GTSNPN and CDR2 is SVGIG (reference sequence). CDR3 DNA: TGTGCCTGGAGTGGCGGACAGGGGGCGAACACCGGGGAGCTGTTTTTT. It is translated as CAWSGGQGANTGELFF. The full variable domain, in which reference TRBV30 and TRBJ2-2 provide the parts outside the CDR3, is SQTIHQWPATLVQPVGSPLSLECTVEGTSNPNLYWYRQAAGRGLQLLFYSVGIGQISSEVPQNLSASRPQDRQFILSSKKLLLSDSGFYLCAWSGGQGANTGELFFGEGSRLTVL.

V gene TRBV25-1 combines with J gene TRBJ2-1; 12 nucleotides match TRBD2. Trimming cost V 3 bases and J 9 bases; bases outside gene matches: 12. There are 17 residues in the CDR3. Germline V gene data show CDR1 as MGHDK and CDR2 as SYGVNS. DNA for the CDR3: TGTGCCAGCAGTGATCCTAGACTAGCGGGAGTAGGGGCTGAGCAGTTCTTC. It codes for CASSDPRLAGVGAEQFF.

Note on this clonotype: The junction does not match germline at one end; this may be a read error. The rearrangement uses TRBV2 and TRBJ2-5, with 7 bases identical to TRBD1. The length of the CDR3 is 13 residues. Germline values: CDR1 SNHLY, CDR2 FYNNEI. The CDR3 coding sequence is TGTGCCACCAAACAAACAGGGGAAGAGGCCCAGTACTTC. This codes for CATKQTGEEAQYF.

This clonotype came up a few times. This chain joins TRBV25-1 and TRBJ2-1, with D maybe TRBD2 (6 bases). The length of the CDR3 is 15 residues. Germline CDR1 reads MGHDK; CDR2 reads SYGVNS. V was clipped by 8 bases and J by 4 bases, with 18 bases between them. The CDR3 reads CASSPGLLFYNEQFF. The CDR3 coding sequence is TGTGCCAGCTCACCGGGACTCCTTTTTTACAATGAGCAGTTCTTC.

The V and J genes are TRBV6-1 and TRBJ1-2, with D uncertain. This CDR3 comprises 12 residues. The germline V and J ends were trimmed by 8 bases and 8 bases, with 15 bases remaining between them. CDR1 is MNHNS, CDR2 SASEGT, per germline. The CDR3 bases are TGTGCCAGCTTTAATCGGGTTCAGGGCTACACCTTC. It codes for CASFNRVQGYTF.

The chain carries TRBV27 and TRBJ2-3; D call uncertain. The CDR3 runs to 13 residues. CDR1 and CDR2 from the germline V gene are MNHEY and SMNVEV (reference sequence). V lost 5 bases to trimming and J lost 2 bases, with 8 bases between them. The CDR3 nucleotides read TGTGCCAGCAGTACTATGAACACAGATACGCAGTATTTT. It translates to CASSTMNTDTQYF.

This clonotype showed up just a few times. J is TRBJ1-5 and V is TRBV6-2 or TRBV6-3, with a weak D call TRBD1 (5 bases). The V gene lost 7 bases and the J gene lost 7 bases, with 29 bases spanning the gap. The CDR3 extends over 18 amino acids. The germline gives CDR1 MNHEY, CDR2 SVGEGT. The CDR3 sequence: CASTLPLIPGREKQPQHF. The CDR3 region has the DNA TGTGCCAGCACCCTCCCGTTAATCCCGGGCAGGGAGAAGCAGCCCCAGCATTTT.

The V gene is TRBV27, the J gene TRBJ1-2; D is unresolved. This CDR3 has 16 residues. Germline assignment: CDR1 MNHEY and CDR2 SMNVEV (reference sequence). Between the trimmed V and J ends, which lost 4 bases and 0 bases, there was a span of 15 bases. CDR3 sequence: CASSSFGSESNYGYTF. CDR3 coding DNA: TGTGCCAGCAGTTCATTCGGTTCCGAATCTAACTATGGCTACACCTTC.

The chain is built from TRBV18 and TRBJ2-7; maybe TRBD1 (6 bases). The CDR3 has 14 amino acids. Trimming stripped 4 bases from V and 3 bases from J, with 13 bases between. Germline V gene data show CDR1 as KGHSH and CDR2 as LQKENI. The CDR3 sequence: CASSLRTANYEQYF. The CDR3 DNA sequence: TGTGCCAGCTCACTTAGGACAGCCAACTACGAGCAGTACTTC.

The chain has TRBV7-2 and TRBJ1-2; possibly TRBD1 for D (5 bases). Looked up from germline, CDR1 is SGHTA and CDR2 is FQGNSA. V lost 3 bases, J lost 4 bases, and 9 bases lay in between. The CDR3 consists of 13 residues. This CDR3 reads CASSFTGGYGYTF. In DNA form, the CDR3 reads TGTGCCAGCAGCTTTACAGGAGGCTATGGCTACACCTTC.

This chain uses TRBV6-1 with TRBJ1-5; D is unclear. Trimming shortened V by 4 bases and J by 7 bases, and 14 bases separated the two germline ends. The CDR3 contains 14 residues. CDR1 is MNHNS and CDR2 is SASEGT in the germline V gene. DNA for the CDR3: TGTGCCAGCAGTGCGGCCGAAAGCAGACAGCCCCAGCATTTT. It is translated as CASSAAESRQPQHF.

This clonotype has more than one count but fewer than ten. The chain couples TRBV6-2 or TRBV6-3 to TRBJ1-2; D is unclear. V lost 4 bases and J lost 4, with 4 bases in between. The CDR3 has 11 residues. Germline V lookup: CDR1 MNHEY, CDR2 SVGEGT. CDR3 bases: TGTGCCAGCAGTTTCACCTATGGCTACACCTTC. It translates to CASSFTYGYTF.

The gene calls are TRBV7-6 and TRBJ1-3, with D unresolved. The CDR3 is 15 amino acids. V was cut by 2 bases and J by 0 bases, with 8 bases left in between. In germline, CDR1 is SGHVS, CDR2 FNYEAQ. CDR3 DNA sequence: TGTGCCAGCAGCTTATCTCAGAGCTCTGGAAACACCATATATTTT. It yields the protein CASSLSQSSGNTIYF.

This clonotype was observed a single time. This chain links TRBV7-2 with TRBJ2-6, with D unresolved. V lost 3 bases and J lost 4, with 4 bases in between. Per germline, CDR1 SGHTA and CDR2 FQGNSA. This CDR3 is built from 13 residues. The CDR3 reads CASSLGGANVLTF. CDR3 DNA: TGTGCCAGCAGCTTGGGAGGGGCCAACGTCCTGACTTTC.